The 11 T cell receptor beta chains given below trace back to one sample, sequenced in a study of blood T cell repertoires in COVID-19. The table came from immunoSEQ multiplex PCR; TCRdb's copy has only in-frame clones and leaves some out. The data show fewer than 250,000 clones, approximately 86% seen once. Sequences were obtained from peripheral blood. The receptor source for this set is a man in his 60s with COVID-19, enrolled during active disease.

The chain employs TRBV19 and TRBJ1-5; 8 bases are shared with TRBD1. The V gene end was trimmed by 3 bases and the J gene end by 6 bases; junction bases not matched to a gene: 7. Germline loops: CDR1 LNHDA, CDR2 SQIVND (reference sequence). This CDR3 contains 15 residues. CDR3 sequence reads: CASSMSQGASQPQHF. The CDR3 bases are TGTGCCAGTAGTATGAGCCAGGGGGCTAGTCAGCCCCAGCATTTT.

The rearrangement links TRBV6-2 or TRBV6-3 to TRBJ2-2; TRBD1 aligns across 8 bases. The trim removed 5 bases at V and 4 bases at J, leaving 9 bases unmatched. Germline CDR1 MNHEY, CDR2 SVGEGT. The length of the CDR3 is 16 residues. The CDR3, as DNA: TGTGCCAGCAGTCCGGCCGGGACAGGACGCACCGGGGAGCTGTTTTTT. Translated, it gives CASSPAGTGRTGELFF.

This clone was counted between two and nine times. This chain links TRBV2 with TRBJ2-7, with 10 bases aligning to TRBD1. This CDR3 has 14 amino acids. Trimming cost V 5 bases and J 9 bases; bases outside gene matches: 10. Germline CDR1 reads SNHLY; CDR2 reads FYNNEI. This CDR3 is CASSPGTGETGQYF. The CDR3 DNA reads as TGTGCCAGCAGTCCCGGGACAGGGGAAACTGGGCAGTACTTC.

The chain couples TRBV14 to TRBJ1-6; possibly TRBD1 for D (6 bases). The CDR3 sequence is 14 residues long. V dropped 7 bases and J dropped 1 base, with 8 bases sitting between them. The germline CDR1 and CDR2 sequences are SGHDN and FVKESK. Written as DNA, the CDR3 is TGTGCCAGCAAGGGGGAATCCTATAATTCACCCCTCCACTTT. Residues: CASKGESYNSPLHF.

A remark on this clone: The sample has other DNA sequences that encode this CDR3 too. This chain uses TRBV20-1 with TRBJ1-1, with D unresolved. The ends were cut back, 3 bases at V and 0 bases at J, with 11 bases in the middle. CDR3 length equals 14 residues. Germline CDR1 and CDR2: DFQATT and SNEGSKA (reference sequence). Written as DNA, the CDR3 is TGCAGTGCTAGTCCGGGAGGATTGAACACTGAAGCTTTCTTT. It specifies CSASPGGLNTEAFF.

The chain links TRBV5-1 to TRBJ2-5, with 7 bases identical to TRBD1. V shed 4 bases and J 2 bases; nucleotides not matched to a gene: 8. This CDR3 comprises 15 residues. Germline CDR1 SGHRS, CDR2 YFSETQ. The CDR3 region is CASSVLDREQETQYF. DNA for the CDR3: TGCGCCAGCAGCGTACTAGACAGGGAGCAAGAGACCCAGTACTTC.

This clone is a singleton in its sample. The V and J genes are TRBV30 and TRBJ2-5; the match to TRBD2 covers 11 bases. The CDR3 is made up of 16 amino acids. V was clipped by 0 bases and J by 2 bases; unmatched bases: 5. CDR1 is GTSNPN and CDR2 is SVGIG in the germline V gene (reference sequence). CDR3 nucleotide sequence: TGTGCCTGGAGTGTAGGACGACTAGCGGGGCAAGAGACCCAGTACTTC. It translates to CAWSVGRLAGQETQYF. The full variable domain, its missing parts supplied by reference TRBV30 and TRBJ2-5, is SQTIHQWPATLVQPVGSPLSLECTVEGTSNPNLYWYRQAAGRGLQLLFYSVGIGQISSEVPQNLSASRPQDRQFILSSKKLLLSDSGFYLCAWSVGRLAGQETQYFGPGTRLLVL.

This clone was recorded only once. This sequence joins TRBV5-6 and TRBJ2-5; D might be TRBD1 (5 bases). V lost 0 bases and J lost 1, with 10 bases in between. The CDR3 consists of 15 residues. CDR1 is SGHDT and CDR2 is YYEEEE in the germline V gene. CDR3 amino acids: CASSLGQGIQETQYF. CDR3 sequence (DNA): TGTGCCAGCAGCTTGGGGCAGGGTATCCAAGAGACCCAGTACTTC. The variable domain in full, completed from reference TRBV5-6 and TRBJ2-5, reads DAGVTQSPTHLIKTRGQQVTLRCSPKSGHDTVSWYQQALGQGPQFIFQYYEEEERQRGNFPDRFSGHQFPNYSSELNVNALLLGDSALYLCASSLGQGIQETQYFGPGTRLLVL.

CDR3 region: CATSDGGQNQPQHF. The CDR3 DNA sequence: TGTGCCACCAGTGATGGGGGCCAAAATCAGCCCCAGCATTTT. The chain is built from TRBV24-1 and TRBJ1-5; weak D call: TRBD1 (6 bases). V was cut by 3 bases and J by 4 bases, with 9 bases left in between. The germline V gene encodes CDR1 KGHDR and CDR2 SFDVKD. The length of the CDR3 is 14 residues.

This chain links TRBV27 with TRBJ2-3, with D uncertain. Germline V gene sequence: CDR1 MNHEY, CDR2 SMNVEV (reference sequence). Trimming left V 3 bases short and J 6 bases short, with 4 bases between. The CDR3 runs to 11 residues. The CDR3 loop is CASSFADTQYF. As DNA, the CDR3 is TGTGCCAGCAGTTTCGCGGATACGCAGTATTTT.

This clone has just one count. V is TRBV6-5 and J is TRBJ1-2; 8 bases align to TRBD1. This CDR3 has 13 residues. V lost 6 bases to trimming and J lost 8 bases; unmatched junction nucleotides: 8. CDR1 MNHEY and CDR2 SVGAGI come from the germline V gene. The chain's CDR3 is CASSLTGEHGYTF. In nucleotides, the CDR3 is TGTGCCAGCAGCCTGACAGGGGAGCACGGCTACACCTTC.